Below, 26 T cell receptor beta chains from the same sample are listed, as sequenced in a study of cytomegalovirus exposure and HLA in healthy donors. The PCR had 60 Vbeta and 13 Jbeta primers. Only in-frame clones appear in the TCRdb table, and some are missing; sequencing was by immunoSEQ multiplex PCR. The sample has 70,000 to 95,000 clones, approximately 82% seen once. Source material: PBMCs. Receptor source: a man aged 35-49 years in good health and CMV-seronegative.

This chain links TRBV29-1 with TRBJ1-2; a possible D gene is TRBD1 (5 bases). The germline V gene has CDR1 SQVTM and CDR2 ANQGSEA. The CDR3 is 13 amino acids. Deletions cut 1 base from V and 4 bases from J, with 10 bases between. CDR3 amino acids: CSVEVLGGYGYTF. The CDR3 DNA is TGCAGCGTTGAAGTGCTGGGGGGCTATGGCTACACCTTC. Drawing the rest from reference TRBV29-1 and TRBJ1-2, the complete variable domain is SAVISQKPSRDICQRGTSLTIQCQVDSQVTMMFWYRQQPGQSLTLIATANQGSEATYESGFVIDKFPISRPNLTFSTLTVSNMSPEDSSIYLCSVEVLGGYGYTFGSGTRLTVV.

The table lists this clone with a few counts. The chain combines TRBV5-6 with TRBJ1-5; the D gene is possibly TRBD1 (5 bases). The CDR3 covers 12 residues. Germline CDR1 reads SGHDT; CDR2 reads YYEEEE. Trimming removed 4 bases at V and 10 bases at J, with 12 bases between. The CDR3 nucleotides are TGTGCCAGCAGCCGGGGGAATGATCCCCAGCATTTT. It translates to CASSRGNDPQHF.

Of note for this clone: Other DNA sequences in the same sample also yield this CDR3. J is TRBJ1-1 and V is TRBV28; TRBD1 aligns across 8 bases. Germline assignment: CDR1 MDHEN and CDR2 SYDVKM. The J segment lost 1 base and the V segment lost 2 bases, leaving 0 bases of the junction unmatched. The length of the CDR3 is 14 residues. CDR3 residues: CASSLGQGNTEAFF. CDR3 DNA sequence: TGTGCCAGCAGTTTAGGACAGGGGAACACTGAAGCTTTCTTT.

J is TRBJ2-2 and V is TRBV5-1; 12 positions agree with TRBD2. CDR1 is SGHRS, CDR2 YFSETQ, per germline. With 6 bases clipped from V and 6 bases from J, the junction kept 6 bases outside the gene matches. The CDR3 has 15 amino acids. The CDR3 protein is CASTSGGALAGELFF. CDR3 in DNA: TGCGCCAGCACTAGCGGGGGGGCCTTGGCCGGGGAGCTGTTTTTT.

The gene calls are TRBV5-1 and TRBJ2-1; 12 bases agree with TRBD2. The CDR3 consists of 18 residues. V dropped 3 bases and J dropped 2; count of bases not matched to a gene: 9. CDR1 and CDR2 (germline): SGHRS, YFSETQ. The CDR3 is CASSSQTSGGPPYNEQFF. DNA for the CDR3: TGCGCCAGCAGCTCCCAGACTAGCGGGGGACCACCCTACAATGAGCAGTTCTTC.

The CDR3 reads CASSLRDRGLDEQYF. CDR3 sequence (DNA): TGCGCCAGCAGCCTCCGGGACAGGGGTCTTGACGAGCAGTACTTC. J is TRBJ2-7 and V is TRBV4-1; 10 nucleotides line up with TRBD1. Germline V CDR1 and CDR2: MGHRA, YSYEKL. The CDR3 spans 15 residues. With 4 bases clipped from V and 5 bases from J, the junction kept 8 bases outside the gene matches.

The chain combines TRBV4-1 with TRBJ2-7; 9 bases match TRBD1. J gave up 1 base and V 1 base, and 2 bases lay outside the gene matches. The CDR3 totals 15 residues. In germline, CDR1 is MGHRA, CDR2 YSYEKL. DNA for the CDR3: TGCGCCAGCAGCCAAGGCGGGACAGGGTCCTACGAGCAGTACTTC. It yields the protein CASSQGGTGSYEQYF.

V usage is TRBV11-3 and J usage is TRBJ2-5, with D unclear. V was pared by 5 bases and J by 1 base, with 11 bases between. Germline V gene lookup returns CDR1 SGHNT and CDR2 YENEEA. The CDR3 is made up of 14 amino acids. CDR3 DNA sequence: TGTGCCAGCAGCCCCTACGAGGCCCAAGAGACCCAGTACTTC. The encoded protein is CASSPYEAQETQYF.

The chain is built from TRBV25-1 and TRBJ1-1, with D perhaps matching TRBD1 (5 bases). In germline, CDR1 is MGHDK, CDR2 SYGVNS. This CDR3 comprises 12 residues. Trimming stripped 8 bases from V and 4 bases from J, with 11 bases between. DNA for the CDR3: TGTGCCAGCCTGGGGCATTCCACTGAAGCTTTCTTT. Its protein is CASLGHSTEAFF.

DNA of the CDR3: TGTGCCAGCAGTCAGAACAGACAGACCTACGAGCAGTACTTC. Amino acids: CASSQNRQTYEQYF. J is TRBJ2-5 and V is TRBV27, with a tentative D call TRBD1 (5 bases). The J call may not be correct, given that the DNA end is closer to TRBJ2-7. Germline loops: CDR1 MNHEY, CDR2 SMNVEV (reference sequence). The CDR3 sequence is 14 residues long.

This clone was detected only a few times. CDR3 amino acids: CASQISYEQYF. The CDR3 DNA is TGTGCCAGCCAGATCTCCTACGAGCAGTACTTC. V is TRBV6-1 and J is TRBJ2-7; D gene uncertain. Trimming took 8 bases from V and 0 from J, leaving 5 bases between them. Germline CDR1 is MNHNS and CDR2 is SASEGT. This CDR3 has 11 residues.

J is TRBJ1-6 and V is TRBV13, with 7 bases aligning to TRBD1. Germline V gene lookup returns CDR1 PRHDT and CDR2 FYEKMQ (reference sequence). CDR3 length: 14 amino acids. J was trimmed by 5 bases and V by 4 bases; bases with no gene match: 2. DNA for the CDR3: TGTGCCAGCAGCTACCAGGGGGATAATTCACCCCTCCACTTT. Protein sequence: CASSYQGDNSPLHF.

Only one count was recorded for this clone. The chain employs TRBV30 and TRBJ2-5; possible D gene TRBD2, 6 bases. Germline CDR1 reads GTSNPN; CDR2 reads SVGIG (reference sequence). The CDR3 is made up of 14 amino acids. V lost 4 bases and J lost 3, with 15 bases in between. As DNA, the CDR3 is TGTGCCTGGATTGGAGGGTCTAACGAAGAGACCCAGTACTTC. It yields the protein CAWIGGSNEETQYF.

CDR3: CASSFPPTGYGYTF. CDR3 nucleotides: TGTGCCAGCAGTTTTCCCCCCACGGGCTATGGCTACACCTTC. The chain carries TRBV28 and TRBJ1-2; D unclear. Germline CDR1 and CDR2: MDHEN and SYDVKM. V was pared by 3 bases and J by 4 bases, with 12 bases between. The CDR3 is 14 residues long.

This clone was found a few times. This rearrangement joins TRBV27 to TRBJ2-7, with D maybe TRBD1 (6 bases). The CDR3 extends over 14 amino acids. Germline V gives CDR1 MNHEY, CDR2 SMNVEV (reference sequence). The germline V and J ends were trimmed by 3 bases and 2 bases, with 11 bases remaining between them. Written as DNA, the CDR3 is TGTGCCAGCAGTTTCCAGACAGGACCCTACGAGCAGTACTTC. This encodes CASSFQTGPYEQYF.

This clone was seen a handful of times. The V and J genes are TRBV9 and TRBJ2-6, with D possibly matching TRBD2 (5 bases). Looked up from germline, CDR1 is SGDLS and CDR2 is YYNGEE. This CDR3 is built from 15 residues. Trimming took off 0 bases at V and 4 bases at J, with 8 bases between the two ends. This chain's CDR3 is CASSVGGSGANVLTF. CDR3 nucleotide sequence: TGTGCCAGCAGCGTAGGCGGGTCGGGGGCCAACGTCCTGACTTTC.

On this clone: Sequence at one end of the junction differs from germline and may be a read error. The chain couples TRBV6-6 to TRBJ1-6, with D perhaps TRBD1 (6 bases). The CDR3 loop spans 14 amino acids. Per the germline V gene, CDR1 is MNHNY and CDR2 is SVGAGI (reference sequence). CDR3 in amino acids: CAGRDRTDNSPLHF. DNA for the CDR3: TGTGCCGGCAGAGACAGGACTGATAATTCACCCCTCCACTTT.

The rearrangement links TRBV7-9 to TRBJ2-7; 9 positions match TRBD1. The J segment lost 1 base and the V segment lost 5 bases, leaving 6 bases of the junction unmatched. The CDR3 contains 15 residues. Germline V gene lookup returns CDR1 SEHNR and CDR2 FQNEAQ (reference sequence). The CDR3 sequence: CASSLTGTGSYEQYF. The CDR3 DNA reads TGTGCCAGCAGCCTAACCGGGACAGGGTCCTACGAGCAGTACTTC.

The chain recombines TRBV2 with TRBJ1-6; D uncertain. Germline V gene lookup returns CDR1 SNHLY and CDR2 FYNNEI. The V end lost 3 bases, the J end lost 5 bases, and 8 bases lay between the germline ends. The CDR3 totals 14 residues. This CDR3 is CASSERGDNSPLHF. The CDR3 region has the DNA TGTGCCAGCAGTGAGCGCGGGGATAATTCACCCCTCCACTTT.

V gene TRBV15 combines with J gene TRBJ1-4; D remains ambiguous. CDR1 is LNHNV, CDR2 YYDKDF, per germline (reference sequence). V was cut by 0 bases and J by 5 bases, with 7 bases left in between. This CDR3 has 14 residues. DNA for the CDR3: TGTGCCACCAGCAGAGACAGTTTAAATGAAAAACTGTTTTTT. Its protein is CATSRDSLNEKLFF.

The chain recombines TRBV5-6 with TRBJ2-1; D possibly corresponds to TRBD1 (5 bases). CDR1 and CDR2 from the germline V gene are SGHDT and YYEEEE. V dropped 1 base and J dropped 6 bases, with 11 bases sitting between them. There are 14 residues in the CDR3. The CDR3 here is CASSLQGRSNEQFF. The CDR3 DNA sequence: TGTGCCAGCAGCTTGCAGGGTCGGTCCAATGAGCAGTTCTTC. The full variable domain, rest sourced from reference TRBV5-6 and TRBJ2-1, is DAGVTQSPTHLIKTRGQQVTLRCSPKSGHDTVSWYQQALGQGPQFIFQYYEEEERQRGNFPDRFSGHQFPNYSSELNVNALLLGDSALYLCASSLQGRSNEQFFGPGTRLTVL.

V and J are TRBV7-2 and TRBJ1-1, with TRBD1 as a possible D gene (6 bases). This CDR3 spans 15 amino acids. V lost 2 bases to trimming and J lost 7 bases, with 17 bases between them. Per the germline V gene, CDR1 is SGHTA and CDR2 is FQGNSA. The CDR3 DNA reads TGTGCCAGCAGCTTATCGACAGGCCACTTATTTGAAGCTTTCTTT. Translating it yields CASSLSTGHLFEAFF.

V and J are TRBV5-6 and TRBJ1-3, with 8 bases lining up with TRBD1. Trimming took 3 bases from V and 3 from J; bases not matched to a gene: 14. Germline V gives CDR1 SGHDT, CDR2 YYEEEE. The CDR3 has 18 residues. CDR3 coding DNA: TGTGCCAGCAGCTCCGGACAGGGTGCCTGGTCGGGTGGAAACACCATATATTTT. This encodes CASSSGQGAWSGGNTIYF.

The rearrangement uses TRBV28 and TRBJ2-7, with 8 bases fitting TRBD1. V dropped 5 bases and J dropped 3; count of bases not matched to a gene: 0. The CDR3 runs to 12 residues. CDR1 is MDHEN, CDR2 SYDVKM, per germline. In DNA form, the CDR3 reads TGTGCCAGCAGTGGACAGGGCTACGAGCAGTACTTC. This codes for CASSGQGYEQYF.

This sequence joins TRBV6-6 and TRBJ1-2, with 11 positions matching TRBD1. CDR3 length: 15 amino acids. Trimming removed 5 bases from V and 4 bases from J; junction bases left unmatched: 6. Germline lookup yields CDR1 MNHNY and CDR2 SVGAGI (reference sequence). This CDR3 reads CASSPRTGGVYGYTF. The CDR3 DNA follows: TGTGCCAGCAGTCCGAGGACAGGGGGCGTCTATGGCTACACCTTC.

The V and J genes are TRBV11-2 and TRBJ1-2; TRBD1 agrees at 8 bases. The CDR3 runs to 13 residues. CDR1 is SGHAT and CDR2 is FQNNGV in the germline V gene. Trimming took 5 bases from V and 7 from J; bases not matched to a gene: 6. For the CDR3, the DNA is TGTGCCAGCAGCCTGGACAGGGTCCCTGGCTACACCTTC. This encodes CASSLDRVPGYTF.